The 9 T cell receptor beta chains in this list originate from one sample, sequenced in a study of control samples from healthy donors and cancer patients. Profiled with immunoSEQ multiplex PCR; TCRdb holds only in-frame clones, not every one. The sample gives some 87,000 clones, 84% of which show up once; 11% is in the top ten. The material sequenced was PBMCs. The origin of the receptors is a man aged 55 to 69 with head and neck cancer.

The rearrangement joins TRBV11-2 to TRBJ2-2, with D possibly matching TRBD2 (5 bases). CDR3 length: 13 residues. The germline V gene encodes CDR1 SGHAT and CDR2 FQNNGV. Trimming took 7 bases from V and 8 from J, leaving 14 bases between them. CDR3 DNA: TGTGCCAGCACCATCGTGGGCGGGGGGGAGCTGTTTTTT. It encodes CASTIVGGGELFF.

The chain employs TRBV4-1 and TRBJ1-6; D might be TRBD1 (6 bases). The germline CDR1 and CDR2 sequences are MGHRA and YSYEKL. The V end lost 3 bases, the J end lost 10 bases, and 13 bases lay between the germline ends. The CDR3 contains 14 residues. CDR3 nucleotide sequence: TGCGCCAGCAGCCAGGGGGGGCTAATATCACCCCTCCACTTT. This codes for CASSQGGLISPLHF.

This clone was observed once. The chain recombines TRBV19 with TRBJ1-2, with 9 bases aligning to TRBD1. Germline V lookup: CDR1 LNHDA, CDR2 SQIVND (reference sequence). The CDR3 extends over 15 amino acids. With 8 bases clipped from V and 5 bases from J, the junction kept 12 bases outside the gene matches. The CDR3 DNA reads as TGTGCCAGTTCAGATACGGGGACAGGGTTATATGGCTACACCTTC. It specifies CASSDTGTGLYGYTF.

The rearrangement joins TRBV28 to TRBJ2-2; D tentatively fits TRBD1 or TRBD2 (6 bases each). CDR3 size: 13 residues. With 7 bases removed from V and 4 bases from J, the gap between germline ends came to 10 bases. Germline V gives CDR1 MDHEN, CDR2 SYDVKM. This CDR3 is CASKGGGTGELFF. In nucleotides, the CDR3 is TGTGCCAGCAAGGGGGGAGGCACCGGGGAGCTGTTTTTT.

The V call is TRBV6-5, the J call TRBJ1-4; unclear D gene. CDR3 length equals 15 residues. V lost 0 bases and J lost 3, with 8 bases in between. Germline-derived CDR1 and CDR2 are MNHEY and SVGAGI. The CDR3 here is CASSYSGRPNEKLFF. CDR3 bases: TGTGCCAGCAGTTACTCGGGCAGACCTAATGAAAAACTGTTTTTT.

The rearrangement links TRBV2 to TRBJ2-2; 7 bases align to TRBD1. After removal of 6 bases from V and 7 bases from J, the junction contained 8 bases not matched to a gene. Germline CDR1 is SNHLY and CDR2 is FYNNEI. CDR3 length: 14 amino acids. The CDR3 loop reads CASRDGQVGGELFF. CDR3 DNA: TGTGCCAGCAGGGATGGACAGGTCGGCGGGGAGCTGTTTTTT.

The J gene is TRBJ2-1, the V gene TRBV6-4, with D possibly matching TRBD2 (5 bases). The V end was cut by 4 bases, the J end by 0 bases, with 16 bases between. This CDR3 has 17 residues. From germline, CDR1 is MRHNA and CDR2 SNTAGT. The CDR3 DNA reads TGTGCCAGCAGTGCCTCTGGACTTAAGAGCTCCTACAATGAGCAGTTCTTC. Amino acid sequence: CASSASGLKSSYNEQFF.

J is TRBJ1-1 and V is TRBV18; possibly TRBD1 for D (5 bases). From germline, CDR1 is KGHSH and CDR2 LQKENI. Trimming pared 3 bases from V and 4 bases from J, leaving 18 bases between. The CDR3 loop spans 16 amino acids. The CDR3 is CASSPSETVVGTEAFF. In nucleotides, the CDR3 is TGTGCCAGCTCACCTTCAGAGACAGTCGTGGGCACTGAAGCTTTCTTT.

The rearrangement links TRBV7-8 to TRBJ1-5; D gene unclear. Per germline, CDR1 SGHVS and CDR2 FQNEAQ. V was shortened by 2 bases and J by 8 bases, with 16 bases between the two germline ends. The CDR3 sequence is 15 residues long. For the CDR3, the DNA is TGTGCCAGCAGCTTAAACAGCCGGCGGTGGGAGCCCCAGCATTTT. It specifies CASSLNSRRWEPQHF.